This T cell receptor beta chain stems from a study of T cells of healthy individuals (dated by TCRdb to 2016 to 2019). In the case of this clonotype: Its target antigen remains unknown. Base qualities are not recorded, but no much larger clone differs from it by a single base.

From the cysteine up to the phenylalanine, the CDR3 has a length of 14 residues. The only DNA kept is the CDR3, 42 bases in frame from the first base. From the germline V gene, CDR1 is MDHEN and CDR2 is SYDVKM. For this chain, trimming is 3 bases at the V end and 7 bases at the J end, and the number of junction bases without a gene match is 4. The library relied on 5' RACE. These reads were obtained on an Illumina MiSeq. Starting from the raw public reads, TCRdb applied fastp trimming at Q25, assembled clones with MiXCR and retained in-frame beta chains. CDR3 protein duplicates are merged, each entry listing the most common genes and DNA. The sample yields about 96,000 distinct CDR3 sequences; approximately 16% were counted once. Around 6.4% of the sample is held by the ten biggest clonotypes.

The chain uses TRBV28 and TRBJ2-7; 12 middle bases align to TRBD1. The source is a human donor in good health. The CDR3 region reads CASSFGTGGGEQYF. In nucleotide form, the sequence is TGTGCCAGCAGTTTTGGGACAGGGGGCGGTGAGCAGTACTTC.